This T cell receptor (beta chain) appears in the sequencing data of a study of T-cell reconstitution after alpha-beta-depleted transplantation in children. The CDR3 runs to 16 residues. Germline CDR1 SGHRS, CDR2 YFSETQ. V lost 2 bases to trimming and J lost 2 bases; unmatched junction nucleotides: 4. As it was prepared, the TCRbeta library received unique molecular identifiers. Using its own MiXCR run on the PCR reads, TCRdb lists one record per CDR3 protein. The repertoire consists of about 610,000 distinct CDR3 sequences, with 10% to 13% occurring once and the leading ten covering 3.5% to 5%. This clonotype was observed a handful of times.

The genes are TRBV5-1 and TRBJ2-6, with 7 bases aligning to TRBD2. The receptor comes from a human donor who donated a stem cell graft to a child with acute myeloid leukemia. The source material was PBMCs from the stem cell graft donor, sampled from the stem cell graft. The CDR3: CASSFQGGTGANVLTF. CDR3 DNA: TGCGCCAGCAGCTTCCAGGGAGGGACTGGGGCCAACGTCCTGACTTTC.